The T cell receptor (beta chain) under discussion was sequenced for a study of blood T cell repertoires in COVID-19. Study-level information: Sources were T cells, B-cell-depleted T cells, or PBMCs; the material itself was cDNA or gDNA.

Participant-reported clinical history was the basis for cohort assignment. Donors in Cohort 3 counted as recovered after two negative PCRs, clearance, or symptom resolution. The CDR3 consists of 15 residues. Between the trimmed V and J ends, which lost 2 bases and 6 bases, there was a span of 15 bases. The germline CDR1 and CDR2 sequences are MRHNA and SNTAGT. The repertoire was sequenced with immunoSEQ multiplex PCR; TCRdb's copy has only in-frame clones and lacks some. Counted here are roughly 290,000 clones, 70% to 90% occurring once; the ten biggest clones make up 2.2%. The chain uses TRBV6-4 and TRBJ2-3, with a weak D call TRBD1 (5 bases). The receptor was isolated from a man aged 25 to 40 who had recovered from COVID-19. The material sequenced was PBMCs or T cells enriched from blood (not recorded which). The CDR3 DNA follows: TGTGCCAGCAGTGACGGGGCAGTCGGTGTGGATACGCAGTATTTT. As protein: CASSDGAVGVDTQYF.